This record concerns one TCR beta chain sequence. The CDR3 has 17 residues. V lost 4 bases, J lost 6 bases, and 11 bases stayed unmatched. Germline CDR1 is MGHRA and CDR2 is YSYEKL. Data came from immunoSEQ multiplex PCR; TCRdb stores just in-frame clones and leaves some out. The data show just over 150,000 clones, roughly nine tenths seen once. The data were taken from a study of T cell responses to AZD1222 COVID-19 vaccine. The specimen comprised peripheral blood, sampled after recovery from COVID-19. The TCR comes from an adult who had recovered from COVID-19. The chain has TRBV4-1 and TRBJ2-4; TRBD2 agrees at 11 bases. CDR3 sequence reads: CASSPSYGLAGGNIQYF. In nucleotides, the CDR3 is TGCGCCAGCAGCCCATCGTACGGACTAGCGGGTGGAAACATTCAGTACTTC.